The rows below give T cell receptor beta chains drawn from one sample of a study of Graves' ophthalmopathy and Graves' hyperthyroidism. TCRdb redid the calling of the multiplex PCR reads with MiXCR, one entry per CDR3 protein. Of fewer than 20,000 distinct CDR3 sequences detected, 46% appear once; the ten largest clones hold less than 30%. Sequencing was done on a sample of peripheral blood. The origin of the receptors is a woman aged 40-49 years with stable Graves' hyperthyroidism. CDR3s include the opening cysteine and the closing phenylalanine or tryptophan. A D gene is named only where the DNA matches it firmly. Clone size is given for some rows only: seen once, a few or many times, or a class if the clone is expanded.

D	V	J	size	DNA	CDR3
.	TRBV28	TRBJ2-1	.	TGTGCCACCCACGTGGGGGCGGGGAGGTCCGTCAATGAGCAGTTCTTC	CATHVGAGRSVNEQFF
.	TRBV20-1	TRBJ1-5	many	TGCAGTGCTAGTATAGGGTTTCAGCCCCAGCATTTT	CSASIGFQPQHF
.	TRBV19	TRBJ2-7	many	TGTGCCAGTATGAATACAGGCGCCTACGAGCAGTACTTC	CASMNTGAYEQYF
TRBD1	TRBV7-3	TRBJ2-7	.	TGTGCCAGCAGCTTGACAGGGGGTGAGCAGTACTTC	CASSLTGGEQYF
TRBD1	TRBV2	TRBJ1-5	medium-sized	TGTGCCAGCAGTGGGGACAGGGCAAGCAATCAGCCCCAGCATTTT	CASSGDRASNQPQHF
.	TRBV10-3	TRBJ2-7	.	TGTGCCATCGGTCGACCGTCCTACGAGCAGTACTTC	CAIGRPSYEQYF
.	TRBV20-1	TRBJ2-3	once	TGCAGTGCTTCCGGCGTCGTCACAGATACGCAGTATTTT	CSASGVVTDTQYF
TRBD1	TRBV19	TRBJ1-2	.	TGTGCCAGTAGTTCCTCGGACAGGGCCTATGGCTACACCTTC	CASSSSDRAYGYTF
TRBD1	TRBV6-2/TRBV6-3	TRBJ2-7	few	TGTGCCAGCAGTTATGGACAGGGGCCCTACGAGCAGTACTTC	CASSYGQGPYEQYF
.	TRBV6-1	TRBJ2-3	few	TGTGCCAGCAGTGACGGTGTGCACCCTAGCACAGATACGCAGTATTTT	CASSDGVHPSTDTQYF
TRBD1	TRBV10-3	TRBJ2-2	medium-sized	TGTGCCATCAGTGACTACCGGGACAGGGGATCCGGGGAGCTGTTTTTT	CAISDYRDRGSGELFF
TRBD1	TRBV12-3/TRBV12-4	TRBJ2-5	many	TGTGCCAGCAGTCCACCCAACGACAGGGGAGAGACCCAGTACTTC	CASSPPNDRGETQYF